The clone carrying this T cell receptor beta chain was counted at least ten times. PCR was performed a second time for roughly 6 to 12 cycles using a sample-barcoded 5' primer and a J-beta primer mix. TCRdb passed the 5' RACE reads through MiXCR, listing each CDR3 protein once. In the table there are under 700,000 distinct CDR3 sequences, about 24% of which are singletons. The study recruited healthy Caucasian donors from Russia who were aged about 6 to 90. This specimen belongs to a study of blood T cells in healthy people across ages. The CDR3 covers 11 residues. In germline, CDR1 is MDHEN, CDR2 SYDVKM. V was cut by 5 bases and J by 6 bases, with 4 bases left in between. The sample also formed part of further work on T cells of mothers and their children.

This TCR was recovered from a boy younger than 18 in good health. The chain links TRBV28 to TRBJ2-2; D gene ambiguous. The sequenced sample was blood. CDR3 bases: TGTGCCAGCAGTGGGGCCGGGGAGCTGTTTTTT. Translation: CASSGAGELFF.